The 6 T cell receptor beta chains below were found in one sample sequenced in a study of identifying expanded T cells in peripheral blood. Clones were read by immunoSEQ multiplex PCR, and TCRdb kept only the in-frame ones, dropping some. Among roughly 100,000 clones listed, around 89% were seen once. The sample taken for sequencing was blood. These receptor sequences come from a person between 18 and 69 years old in good health.

V is TRBV19 and J is TRBJ2-7; 10 bases agree with TRBD1. Germline V CDR1 and CDR2: LNHDA, SQIVND (reference sequence). This CDR3 has 14 amino acids. With 4 bases clipped from V and 6 bases from J, the junction kept 6 bases outside the gene matches. This chain's CDR3 is CASSTWDRGREQYF. The CDR3 region has the DNA TGTGCCAGTAGTACCTGGGACAGGGGTCGCGAGCAGTACTTC.

This rearrangement joins TRBV7-8 to TRBJ2-7; D ambiguous. Germline-derived CDR1 and CDR2 are SGHVS and FQNEAQ. The CDR3 is 13 residues long. The V gene lost 0 bases and the J gene lost 9 bases, with 12 bases spanning the gap. The CDR3 spells CASSLALGFLQYF. In DNA, the CDR3 is TGTGCCAGCAGCTTAGCGTTGGGCTTTCTGCAGTACTTC.

The V gene is TRBV2, the J gene TRBJ2-7, with 8 bases aligning to TRBD1. The CDR3 is made up of 13 amino acids. CDR1 and CDR2 from the germline V gene are SNHLY and FYNNEI. Unmatched junction bases numbered 7, after V lost 6 bases and J lost 6 bases. The CDR3: CASSAGTGFEQYF. The CDR3 nucleotides are TGTGCCAGCAGCGCCGGGACAGGTTTCGAGCAGTACTTC. The variable domain in full, completed from reference TRBV2 and TRBJ2-7, reads EPEVTQTPSHQVTQMGQEVILRCVPISNHLYFYWYRQILGQKVEFLVSFYNNEISEKSEIFDDQFSVERPDGSNFTLKIRSTKLEDSAMYFCASSAGTGFEQYFGPGTRLTVT.

The chain uses TRBV28 and TRBJ1-2; tentative D call: TRBD1 (5 bases). From germline, CDR1 is MDHEN and CDR2 SYDVKM. The CDR3 covers 14 residues. V dropped 3 bases and J dropped 2 bases, with 10 bases sitting between them. CDR3: CASSFGGGNYGYTF. For the CDR3, the DNA is TGTGCCAGCAGTTTTGGGGGAGGAAACTATGGCTACACCTTC.

The rearrangement uses TRBV2 and TRBJ2-7; D unresolved. Between the trimmed V and J ends, which lost 2 bases and 3 bases, there was a span of 8 bases. This CDR3 is 13 amino acids long. The germline V gene encodes CDR1 SNHLY and CDR2 FYNNEI. CDR3 residues: CASSEFPDYEQYF. The CDR3 DNA follows: TGTGCCAGCAGTGAATTCCCCGACTACGAGCAGTACTTC.

This chain connects TRBV7-2 to TRBJ2-5, with a weak D call TRBD2 (6 bases). The CDR3 has 15 amino acids. With 3 bases removed from V and 1 base from J, the gap between germline ends came to 12 bases. Looked up from germline, CDR1 is SGHTA and CDR2 is FQGNSA. CDR3 in DNA: TGTGCCAGCAGCTTCCGTCCGGGACTCCAAGAGACCCAGTACTTC. Protein product: CASSFRPGLQETQYF. Full variable domain (outside the CDR3, taken from reference TRBV7-2 and TRBJ2-5): GAGVSQSPSNKVTEKGKDVELRCDPISGHTALYWYRQSLGQGLEFLIYFQGNSAPDKSGLPSDRFSAERTGGSVSTLTIQRTQQEDSAVYLCASSFRPGLQETQYFGPGTRLLVL.